These 26 T cell receptor beta chains share one sample of origin, sequenced in a study of T cell responses to AZD1222 COVID-19 vaccine. The table came from immunoSEQ multiplex PCR; TCRdb's copy has only in-frame clones and leaves some out. This sample has under 150,000 clones, with 90% found just once. Sequences were derived from peripheral blood, sampled 28 days after the second AZD1222 dose. These receptors all stem from an adult who received the AZD1222 COVID-19 vaccine.

V usage is TRBV27 and J usage is TRBJ1-4; D is possibly TRBD1 (5 bases). Trimming left V 5 bases short and J 6 bases short, with 13 bases between. In germline, CDR1 is MNHEY, CDR2 SMNVEV (reference sequence). CDR3 length: 14 residues. The CDR3 region has the DNA TGTGCCAGCAGTCGGGGGGGTGCAGATGAAAAACTGTTTTTT. Amino acid sequence: CASSRGGADEKLFF.

About this clone: The same CDR3 is also encoded by other DNA sequences in this sample. The chain links TRBV7-9 to TRBJ1-1; D remains ambiguous. This CDR3 region has 14 residues. Trimming stripped 1 base from V and 1 base from J, with 7 bases between. Looked up from germline, CDR1 is SEHNR and CDR2 is FQNEAQ (reference sequence). CDR3: CASSLGGSNTEAFF. CDR3 DNA sequence: TGTGCCAGCAGCTTAGGAGGCTCGAACACTGAAGCTTTCTTT.

The rearrangement links TRBV15 to TRBJ2-7; TRBD1 might be the D (5 bases). V lost 1 base and J lost 4, with 14 bases in between. The CDR3 extends over 15 amino acids. Germline CDR1 is LNHNV and CDR2 is YYDKDF (reference sequence). CDR3 sequence reads: CATSRVPSPGYEQYF. As DNA, the CDR3 is TGTGCCACCAGCAGAGTCCCCTCGCCAGGGTACGAGCAGTACTTC.

The rearrangement uses TRBV4-3 and TRBJ1-2; unclear D gene. The germline V and J ends were trimmed by 0 bases and 0 bases, with 11 bases remaining between them. CDR3 size: 16 residues. Looked up from germline, CDR1 is LGHNA and CDR2 is YSLEER. As DNA, the CDR3 is TGCGCCAGCAGCCAAGATCTTCAAGGGACTAACTATGGCTACACCTTC. Protein sequence: CASSQDLQGTNYGYTF.

V and J are TRBV6-5 and TRBJ2-5; no definite D call. Per the germline V gene, CDR1 is MNHEY and CDR2 is SVGAGI. The V gene lost 2 bases and the J gene lost 4 bases, with 2 bases spanning the gap. The CDR3 contains 11 residues. The CDR3 coding sequence is TGTGCCAGCAGTTACAGAGAGACCCAGTACTTC. Protein: CASSYRETQYF.

V and J are TRBV28 and TRBJ1-2, with D hard to call. The CDR3 is made up of 16 amino acids. Trimming pared 6 bases from V and 1 base from J, leaving 18 bases between. The germline gives CDR1 MDHEN, CDR2 SYDVKM. This CDR3 reads CASSVGSATGNYGYTF. DNA of the CDR3: TGTGCCAGCAGCGTCGGGTCGGCGACCGGTAACTATGGCTACACCTTC.

The gene calls are TRBV30 and TRBJ1-2; a possible D gene is TRBD1 (5 bases). The CDR3 has 15 amino acids. CDR1 and CDR2 (germline): GTSNPN, SVGIG (reference sequence). The V end lost 1 base, the J end lost 2 bases, and 14 bases lay between the germline ends. The CDR3 nucleotides are TGTGCCTGGAGTGGCAAGGGGAATGGGAACTATGGCTACACCTTC. Amino acid sequence: CAWSGKGNGNYGYTF.

The V and J genes are TRBV5-5 and TRBJ1-4; no definite D call. From germline, CDR1 is SGHKS and CDR2 YYEKEE (reference sequence). The CDR3 is made up of 15 amino acids. V lost 0 bases and J lost 3, with 9 bases in between. CDR3 nucleotide sequence: TGTGCCAGCAGCTTGGTTCCAGTGCCTAATGAAAAACTGTTTTTT. This translates into CASSLVPVPNEKLFF. The entire variable domain, with the rest obtained from reference TRBV5-5 and TRBJ1-4, is as follows: DAGVTQSPTHLIKTRGQQVTLRCSPISGHKSVSWYQQVLGQGPQFIFQYYEKEERGRGNFPDRFSARQFPNYSSELNVNALLLGDSALYLCASSLVPVPNEKLFFGSGTQLSVL.

This chain joins TRBV6-5 and TRBJ1-4; D unresolved. Germline loops: CDR1 MNHEY, CDR2 SVGAGI. The length of the CDR3 is 15 residues. The germline V and J ends were trimmed by 4 bases and 7 bases, with 16 bases remaining between them. The CDR3 DNA sequence: TGTGCCAGCAGTTCACAAACAAGCCAAGCTGAAAAACTGTTTTTT. As protein: CASSSQTSQAEKLFF.

The chain has TRBV10-3 and TRBJ1-4, with 9 bases lining up with TRBD1. The ends lost 6 bases at V and 2 bases at J; junction bases unmatched: 1. The CDR3 is made up of 14 amino acids. Germline V gene data show CDR1 as ENHRY and CDR2 as SYGVKD. Here the CDR3 reads CAIRGTGTNEKLFF. The CDR3 DNA sequence: TGTGCCATCAGGGGGACAGGGACTAATGAAAAACTGTTTTTT.

The CDR3 loop is CASSAEVGPEAFF. The DNA of the CDR3 is TGTGCCAGCAGCGCGGAGGTTGGACCTGAAGCTTTCTTT. The chain joins TRBV14 to TRBJ1-1; unclear D gene. V gave up 5 bases and J gave up 6 bases, with 13 bases separating them. There are 13 residues in the CDR3. Germline CDR1 SGHDN, CDR2 FVKESK. Using reference TRBV14 and TRBJ1-1 for the parts outside the CDR3, the full variable domain is EAGVTQFPSHSVIEKGQTVTLRCDPISGHDNLYWYRRVMGKEIKFLLHFVKESKQDESGMPNNRFLAERTGGTYSTLKVQPAELEDSGVYFCASSAEVGPEAFFGQGTRLTVV.

The chain carries TRBV15 and TRBJ1-2, with TRBD1 identical over 7 bases. The V and J ends lost 0 bases and 5 bases, in that order; junction bases with no gene match: 9. This CDR3 is built from 16 residues. From germline, CDR1 is LNHNV and CDR2 YYDKDF (reference sequence). CDR3 nucleotides: TGTGCCACCAGCAGAGATAAGGGGGCGGCAGGATATGGCTACACCTTC. Translating it yields CATSRDKGAAGYGYTF.

This rearrangement joins TRBV27 to TRBJ1-1; maybe TRBD1 (6 bases). The length of the CDR3 is 13 residues. The germline gives CDR1 MNHEY, CDR2 SMNVEV (reference sequence). V lost 4 bases, J lost 11 bases, and 17 bases lay in between. CDR3 nucleotides: TGTGCCAGCAGTTATACAGGGAACTTGGGGGCTTTCTTT. Residues: CASSYTGNLGAFF.

The V gene is TRBV7-8, the J gene TRBJ2-7; tentative D call: TRBD2 (6 bases). Germline V CDR1 and CDR2: SGHVS, FQNEAQ. Trimming left V 1 base short and J 3 bases short, with 10 bases between. This CDR3 comprises 14 residues. CDR3 sequence: CASSLVGSGYEQYF. The CDR3 bases are TGTGCCAGCAGCTTAGTGGGTAGCGGCTACGAGCAGTACTTC. Combining the CDR3 with reference TRBV7-8 and TRBJ2-7 gives the whole variable domain GAGVSQSPRYKVAKRGQDVALRCDPISGHVSLFWYQQALGQGPEFLTYFQNEAQLDKSGLPSDRFFAERPEGSVSTLKIQRTQQEDSAVYLCASSLVGSGYEQYFGPGTRLTVT.

This clone was seen a few times. The chain recombines TRBV3-1 (or the pseudogene TRBV3-2) with TRBJ2-5, with 10 bases matching TRBD2. Germline CDR1 and CDR2: LGHDT and YNNKEL (reference sequence). The trim removed 4 bases at V and 7 bases at J, leaving 3 bases unmatched. CDR3 length equals 13 residues. This CDR3 is CASSLQRGGTQYF. The DNA of the CDR3 is TGTGCCAGCAGCCTTCAGCGGGGGGGGACCCAGTACTTC.

This sequence joins TRBV4-2 and TRBJ2-3, with 12 bases matching TRBD2. This CDR3 is 17 amino acids long. Germline V gene data show CDR1 as LGHNA and CDR2 as YNFKEQ. J gave up 7 bases and V 3 bases, and 11 bases lay outside the gene matches. The CDR3 reads CASSHSPGLAGPNTQYF. The CDR3 DNA reads as TGTGCCAGCAGCCATTCCCCGGGACTAGCGGGTCCTAATACGCAGTATTTT.

This clone came up once. The chain links TRBV6-6 to TRBJ1-6, with D tentatively TRBD1 (5 bases). Per germline, CDR1 MNHNY and CDR2 SVGAGI (reference sequence). Trimming took off 0 bases at V and 14 bases at J, with 14 bases between the two ends. This CDR3 has 14 residues. The CDR3 reads CASSYSQGGGSLHF. In nucleotides, the CDR3 is TGTGCCAGCAGTTACTCTCAGGGCGGTGGGTCCCTCCACTTT.

The J gene is TRBJ2-1, the V gene TRBV7-3; either TRBD1 or TRBD2 may supply D (5 bases each). Looked up from germline, CDR1 is SGHTA and CDR2 is FQGTGA. This CDR3 is 16 amino acids long. V lost 3 bases, J lost 4 bases, and 16 bases lay in between. The CDR3 nucleotides read TGTGCCAGCAGCTTGTCGAGGGGTACCACGTACAATGAGCAGTTCTTC. Protein: CASSLSRGTTYNEQFF.

The chain links TRBV12-2 to TRBJ1-3. TRBV12-2 is designated a pseudogene. CDR3 length equals 16 residues. Here the CDR3 reads CASRPPNTSSGNTIYF. The DNA for the CDR3 is TGTGCAAGTCGCCCTCCGAACACGAGCTCTGGAAACACCATATATTTT.

The chain carries TRBV3-1 (or the pseudogene TRBV3-2) and TRBJ2-7; the match to TRBD1 covers 7 bases. Germline V gives CDR1 LGHDT, CDR2 YNNKEL (reference sequence). The CDR3 sequence is 15 residues long. The trim removed 4 bases at V and 1 base at J, leaving 7 bases unmatched. The CDR3 reads CASSLTRDRSYEQYF. In DNA form, the CDR3 reads TGTGCCAGCAGCCTAACCCGGGACAGATCCTACGAGCAGTACTTC.

This clone was recorded once. This chain joins TRBV25-1 and TRBJ1-1, with 8 bases matching TRBD1. Germline trimming cut 4 bases from V and 1 base from J; bases unmatched to any gene: 5. The germline V gene encodes CDR1 MGHDK and CDR2 SYGVNS. The CDR3 spans 15 residues. The CDR3 sequence: CASSAQGAGNTEAFF. The CDR3 coding sequence is TGTGCCAGCAGTGCTCAGGGGGCAGGGAACACTGAAGCTTTCTTT.

The chain carries TRBV3-1 (or the pseudogene TRBV3-2) and TRBJ1-1; no reliable D call. V was clipped by 3 bases and J by 2 bases, with 10 bases between them. The CDR3 covers 14 residues. Germline V gene lookup returns CDR1 LGHDT and CDR2 YNNKEL (reference sequence). The chain's CDR3 is CASSHSDGNTEAFF. In nucleotides, the CDR3 is TGTGCCAGCAGCCACTCGGACGGAAACACTGAAGCTTTCTTT.

V usage is TRBV7-2 and J usage is TRBJ1-2; TRBD1 is a possible D gene (6 bases). The CDR3 loop spans 15 amino acids. V shed 5 bases and J shed 2 bases, with 15 bases lying between them. Germline V gene sequence: CDR1 SGHTA, CDR2 FQGNSA. DNA of the CDR3: TGTGCCAGCAGCCCTGAAGGGGGAGCCAACTATGGCTACACCTTC. Protein: CASSPEGGANYGYTF.

This clone has a handful of counts. This chain joins TRBV11-2 and TRBJ1-5; D gene unclear. V dropped 3 bases and J dropped 0 bases, with 9 bases sitting between them. CDR1 is SGHAT and CDR2 is FQNNGV in the germline V gene. The length of the CDR3 is 15 residues. CDR3 sequence (DNA): TGTGCCAGCAGCTTCAATCCAAGTAGCAATCAGCCCCAGCATTTT. Translated, it gives CASSFNPSSNQPQHF.

This chain uses TRBV15 with TRBJ1-4; TRBD1 might be the D (5 bases). The germline V gene encodes CDR1 LNHNV and CDR2 YYDKDF (reference sequence). This CDR3 is built from 16 residues. V was shortened by 6 bases and J by 6 bases, with 20 bases between the two germline ends. This chain's CDR3 is CATRNSKGPGDEKLFF. The CDR3 DNA is TGTGCCACCAGGAACTCGAAAGGACCGGGGGATGAAAAACTGTTTTTT.

The genes are TRBV28 and TRBJ1-6; D unclear. V was pared by 6 bases and J by 8 bases, with 8 bases between. Germline CDR1 reads MDHEN; CDR2 reads SYDVKM. CDR3 size: 12 residues. The CDR3 DNA follows: TGTGCCAGCAGCTCCCAAGATTCACCCCTCCACTTT. Amino acid sequence: CASSSQDSPLHF.